These T cell receptor beta chains were read from a single sample in a study of blood T cell repertoires in COVID-19. Sequenced by immunoSEQ multiplex PCR; TCRdb stores in-frame clones only, minus some. Of 300,000 to 500,000 clones listed, roughly 88% were seen once; the top ten hold approximately 1%. Sample: PBMCs or T cells enriched from blood (not recorded which). The receptor set was obtained from a young woman with acute COVID-19. CDR3s include the opening cysteine and the closing phenylalanine or tryptophan. A D gene is named only where the DNA matches it firmly. The size field is filled for only some rows; it gives once, few, many or a size class.

CDR3nt	CDR3aa	d_gene	v_gene	j_gene	abundance
TGTGCCAGCAGCTTCGGCCTCCCGGGTGAGCAGTTCTTC	CASSFGLPGEQFF	NA	TRBV7-2	TRBJ2-1	NA
TGTGCCACCGGCTCAGGGGGCAACAATCAGCCCCAGCATTTT	CATGSGGNNQPQHF	TRBD1	TRBV24-1	TRBJ1-5	NA
TGTGCCACCAAGGGACAGTCAAATCAGCCCCAGCATTTT	CATKGQSNQPQHF	TRBD1	TRBV2	TRBJ1-5	NA
TGTGCCAGCAGCTCCGGACAGGGAGGGTATGGCTACACCTTC	CASSSGQGGYGYTF	TRBD1	TRBV7-6	TRBJ1-2	NA
TGCAGTGCTAGAGGCAGCTATGGCTACACCTTC	CSARGSYGYTF	NA	TRBV20-1	TRBJ1-2	NA
TGTGCCAGCAGCTTTGACTGGACAGGGGATACCTTC	CASSFDWTGDTF	NA	TRBV12-1	TRBJ1-2	NA
TGCGCCAGCACCCTAGCGGGGACGGACCCTGGAAACACCATATATTTT	CASTLAGTDPGNTIYF	NA	TRBV5-1	TRBJ1-3	NA
TGTGCCAGCAGCCAGGATCCCCGGGACTACAGGGACACCGGGGAGCTGTTTTTT	CASSQDPRDYRDTGELFF	NA	TRBV7-8	TRBJ2-2	NA
TGTGCCAGCAGCGGGCCGGGACTAGCGAGGGATGAGCAGTTCTTC	CASSGPGLARDEQFF	TRBD2	TRBV4-2	TRBJ2-1	NA
TGTGCCAGCAGTGGGGGACTAGGAACCGGTAATGAGCAGTTCTTC	CASSGGLGTGNEQFF	TRBD2	TRBV2	TRBJ2-1	NA
TGTGCCTGGAGTCCAGGCTACGAGCAGTACTTC	CAWSPGYEQYF	NA	TRBV30	TRBJ2-7	NA
TGTGCCAGCCGGGCTAGCGGGGATCTTGAGCAGTACTTC	CASRASGDLEQYF	TRBD2	TRBV6-5	TRBJ2-7	once
TGTGCCAGCAGCTTGAACAGGGTTGTCCATGAGCAGTTCTTC	CASSLNRVVHEQFF	NA	TRBV5-4	TRBJ2-1	NA
TGCAGTGCTAGTGAACAGAAATATAGCAATCAGCCCCAGCATTTT	CSASEQKYSNQPQHF	NA	TRBV20-1	TRBJ1-5	NA
TGTGCCAGCAGCTTAGCGGGTAGCGGGAAAGAGACCCAGTACTTC	CASSLAGSGKETQYF	TRBD2	TRBV7-2	TRBJ2-5	NA
TGTGCCGCCAGATCCACCTATAATTCACCCCTCCACTTT	CAARSTYNSPLHF	NA	TRBV30	TRBJ1-6	NA
TGTGCCAGTAGTAGTGGACAGGCCGCGTGGGAGACCCAGTACTTC	CASSSGQAAWETQYF	TRBD1	TRBV19	TRBJ2-5	NA
TGTGCCAGCAGCTTGAGTGTCTCGGAGGGGAAATACACTGAAGCTTTCTTT	CASSLSVSEGKYTEAFF	NA	TRBV5-5	TRBJ1-1	NA
TGCAGTGCTAGTAGACAGGGTGGAGAATCACCCCTCCACTTT	CSASRQGGESPLHF	TRBD1	TRBV20-1	TRBJ1-6	NA
TGTGCCAGCAGCTTAGATGTTGGACAGGCGAAGACTTTCTTT	CASSLDVGQAKTFF	TRBD1	TRBV7-8	TRBJ1-1	NA
TGTGCCATCAGCCCCGTGACTAGAACCTACGAGCAGTACTTC	CAISPVTRTYEQYF	NA	TRBV10-3	TRBJ2-7	NA
TGTGCCAGCAGTTTCGGACAGAAACCCAATCAGCCCCAGCATTTT	CASSFGQKPNQPQHF	NA	TRBV6-9	TRBJ1-5	NA
TGTGCCACCAGCAGCGGGTCCTCTGGGGCCAACGTCCTGACTTTC	CATSSGSSGANVLTF	NA	TRBV15	TRBJ2-6	few
TGTGCCACCAGCATCGCCGGGACAGGGGACACTGAAGCTTTCTTT	CATSIAGTGDTEAFF	TRBD1	TRBV15	TRBJ1-1	NA
TGTGCCAGCAGCTCCTTTAAGACAAACAATGGAAACACCATATATTTT	CASSSFKTNNGNTIYF	NA	TRBV7-9	TRBJ1-3	NA
TGCGCCAGCAGCTTGAGGGTGTCAGGGGAGCAGTACTTC	CASSLRVSGEQYF	NA	TRBV5-1	TRBJ2-7	NA
TGTGCCAGCAGCGTCGGGAACCCAGGGGTCGGCTCCTTT	CASSVGNPGVGSF	NA	TRBV9	TRBJ1-1	NA
TGTGCCATCAACGACAGCCCCTATGGCTACACCTTC	CAINDSPYGYTF	NA	TRBV10-3	TRBJ1-2	NA
TGTGCCTCGGGAATCGGGACAGGGGGCTTCGAGCAGTACTTC	CASGIGTGGFEQYF	TRBD1	TRBV10-3	TRBJ2-7	NA
TGTGCCACCAGTCGGGGAGATTCACCCCTCCACTTT	CATSRGDSPLHF	NA	TRBV24-1	TRBJ1-6	NA
TGCGCCAGCAGCCAAGGCCTAGACAACACTGAAGCTTTCTTT	CASSQGLDNTEAFF	NA	TRBV4-3	TRBJ1-1	NA
TGTGCCAGCAGCCCGGGACTAGCGGGGGGACCCAACACAGATACGCAGTATTTT	CASSPGLAGGPNTDTQYF	TRBD2	TRBV13	TRBJ2-3	NA
TGTGCCAGTAGTATAGATGGCATCGGAGGAGACGAGCAGTACTTC	CASSIDGIGGDEQYF	NA	TRBV19	TRBJ2-7	once
TGCAGTGCTCACGACAGACGCGAGCAGTACTTC	CSAHDRREQYF	NA	TRBV20-1	TRBJ2-7	NA
TGTGCCAGCAGCGTAGTAGCCCCCACTATCGTCAATGAGCAGTTCTTC	CASSVVAPTIVNEQFF	NA	TRBV9	TRBJ2-1	NA
TGTGCCAGCAGCGCAAGACAGGAAATGGGCCCCTACGAGCAGTACTTC	CASSARQEMGPYEQYF	NA	TRBV7-8	TRBJ2-7	once
TGTGCCAGCAGCCGAGGGACACCTACTAATGAAAAACTGTTTTTT	CASSRGTPTNEKLFF	NA	TRBV3-1/TRBV3-2	TRBJ1-4	NA
TGTGCCAGCAGCTTAGCGGGAGGGGTCACTGAAGCTTTCTTT	CASSLAGGVTEAFF	NA	TRBV7-9	TRBJ1-1	few
TGCAGTGCTAGTCCGACTATATATGGCTACACCTTC	CSASPTIYGYTF	NA	TRBV20-1	TRBJ1-2	NA
TGTGCCAGCAGGCGGACAGGGGGTTTCTACGAGCAGTACTTC	CASRRTGGFYEQYF	TRBD1	TRBV6-4	TRBJ2-7	NA
TGCAGCGTTGCGGGGTTGGCGAACACTGAAGCTTTCTTT	CSVAGLANTEAFF	NA	TRBV29-1	TRBJ1-1	NA
TGCAGCGCCGAAGGGGGGACAGGGGCCGTTCCTTATGGCTACACCTTC	CSAEGGTGAVPYGYTF	TRBD1	TRBV29-1	TRBJ1-2	NA
TGTGCCAGCAGCTTGGTACTAGCGGGGGGGCCAACCGGGGAGCTGTTTTTT	CASSLVLAGGPTGELFF	TRBD2	TRBV5-4	TRBJ2-2	NA
TGTGCCAGCAGCGCCTCGGGACAGGGGGTGTCGGGCTACACCTTC	CASSASGQGVSGYTF	TRBD1	TRBV5-6	TRBJ1-2	NA
TGTGCCAGCAGCTTGGGCATCCCCAATTCACCCCTCCACTTT	CASSLGIPNSPLHF	NA	TRBV7-2	TRBJ1-6	NA
TGTGCCAGCAGTACACCGGGACTGCACTACGAGCAGTACTTC	CASSTPGLHYEQYF	NA	TRBV6-5	TRBJ2-7	NA
TGTGCCAGCAGCCAAGCCCCTCAGGGGCGCGGGGAGCTGTTTTTT	CASSQAPQGRGELFF	NA	TRBV3-1/TRBV3-2	TRBJ2-2	few
TGTGCCAGCCTGGGGCTTTACGAGCAGTACTTC	CASLGLYEQYF	NA	TRBV6-5	TRBJ2-7	NA
TGTGCCAGCAGCCAAGATCTTTCGGGCTATGGCTACACCTTC	CASSQDLSGYGYTF	NA	TRBV3-1/TRBV3-2	TRBJ1-2	NA
TGTGCCAGCAGCCCCCGTGCGGGGGGTGGGCAGTTCTTC	CASSPRAGGGQFF	TRBD2	TRBV7-6	TRBJ2-1	NA
TGTGCCAGCAGCCCCACGACAGGGGCAGGGGCCGGGGAGCTGTTTTTT	CASSPTTGAGAGELFF	TRBD1	TRBV9	TRBJ2-2	NA
TGTGCCAGCAGCTTATTAAACCCTCTCGGGGGTGAGCAGTTCTTC	CASSLLNPLGGEQFF	NA	TRBV7-3	TRBJ2-1	NA
TGTGCCAGCGTTCTAGACAGGCTTGAGAACGAGCAGTACTTC	CASVLDRLENEQYF	NA	TRBV7-2	TRBJ2-7	NA